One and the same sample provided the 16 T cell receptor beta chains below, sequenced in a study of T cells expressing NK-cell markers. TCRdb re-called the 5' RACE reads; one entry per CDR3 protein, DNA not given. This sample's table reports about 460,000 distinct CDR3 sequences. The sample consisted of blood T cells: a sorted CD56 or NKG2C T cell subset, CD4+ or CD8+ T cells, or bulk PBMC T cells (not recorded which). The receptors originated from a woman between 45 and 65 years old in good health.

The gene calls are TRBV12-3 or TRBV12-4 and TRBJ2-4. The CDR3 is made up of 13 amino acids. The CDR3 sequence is CASSSGIRNIQYF.

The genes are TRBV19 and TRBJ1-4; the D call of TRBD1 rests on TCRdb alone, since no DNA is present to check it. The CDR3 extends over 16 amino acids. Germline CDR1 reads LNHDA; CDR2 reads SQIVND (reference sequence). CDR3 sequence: CASRRGVQATNEKLFF.

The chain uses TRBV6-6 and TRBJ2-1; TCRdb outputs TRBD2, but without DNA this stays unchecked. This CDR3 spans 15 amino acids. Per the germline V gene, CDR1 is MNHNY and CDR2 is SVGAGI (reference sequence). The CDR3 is CASSRTSGTNNEQFF.

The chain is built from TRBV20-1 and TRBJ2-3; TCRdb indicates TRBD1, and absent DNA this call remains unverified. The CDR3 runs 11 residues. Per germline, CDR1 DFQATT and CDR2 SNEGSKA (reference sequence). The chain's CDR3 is CSANTGDTQYF.

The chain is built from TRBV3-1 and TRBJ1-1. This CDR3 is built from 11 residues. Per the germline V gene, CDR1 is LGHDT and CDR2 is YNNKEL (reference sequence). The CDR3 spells CASSSYTEAFF.

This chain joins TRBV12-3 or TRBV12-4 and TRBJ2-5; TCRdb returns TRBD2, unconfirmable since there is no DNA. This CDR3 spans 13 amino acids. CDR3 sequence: CASSRGPPETQYF.

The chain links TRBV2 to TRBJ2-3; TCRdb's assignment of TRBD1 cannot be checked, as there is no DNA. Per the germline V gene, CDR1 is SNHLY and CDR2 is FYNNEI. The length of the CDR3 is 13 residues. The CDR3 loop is CASIGTGTDTQYF.

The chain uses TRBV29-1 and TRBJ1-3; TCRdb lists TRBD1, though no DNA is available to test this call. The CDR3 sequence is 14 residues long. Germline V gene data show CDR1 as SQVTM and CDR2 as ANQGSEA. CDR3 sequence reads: CSVDFGTGGNTIYF.

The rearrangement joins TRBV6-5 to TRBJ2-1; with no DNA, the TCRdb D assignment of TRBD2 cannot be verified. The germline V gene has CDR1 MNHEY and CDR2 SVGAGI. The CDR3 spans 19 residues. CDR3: CASSYPPPGLAGSYNEQFF.

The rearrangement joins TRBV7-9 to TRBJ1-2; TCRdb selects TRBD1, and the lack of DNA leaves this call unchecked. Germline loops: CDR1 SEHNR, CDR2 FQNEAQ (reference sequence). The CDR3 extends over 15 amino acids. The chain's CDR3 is CASSLGLTVPGGYTF.

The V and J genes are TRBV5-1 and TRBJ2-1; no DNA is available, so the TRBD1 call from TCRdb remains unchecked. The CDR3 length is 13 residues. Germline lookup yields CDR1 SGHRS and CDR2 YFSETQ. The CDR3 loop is CASSPDGVGEQFF. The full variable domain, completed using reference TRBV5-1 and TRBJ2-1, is KAGVTQTPRYLIKTRGQQVTLSCSPISGHRSVSWYQQTPGQGLQFLFEYFSETQRNKGNFPGRFSGRQFSNSRSEMNVSTLELGDSALYLCASSPDGVGEQFFGPGTRLTVL.

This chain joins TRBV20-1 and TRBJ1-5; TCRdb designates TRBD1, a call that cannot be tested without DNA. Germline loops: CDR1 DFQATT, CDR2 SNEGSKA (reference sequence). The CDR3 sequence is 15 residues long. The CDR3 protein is CSARDVRGGNQPQHF.

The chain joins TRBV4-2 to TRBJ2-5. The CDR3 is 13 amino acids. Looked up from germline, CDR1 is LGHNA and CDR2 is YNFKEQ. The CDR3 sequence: CASSQAIQETQYF.

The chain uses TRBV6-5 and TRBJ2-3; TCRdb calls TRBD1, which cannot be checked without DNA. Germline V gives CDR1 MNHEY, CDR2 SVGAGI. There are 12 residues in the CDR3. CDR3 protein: CASTSGALTQYF.

The CDR3 loop reads CASRRPSTGVGGYTF. J is TRBJ1-2 and V is TRBV6-1; the D gene TCRdb calls, TRBD1, cannot be checked with no DNA. This CDR3 contains 15 residues. CDR1 is MNHNS and CDR2 is SASEGT in the germline V gene.

CDR3 sequence: CASSSTEGAGTDTQYF. The chain carries TRBV21-1 and TRBJ2-3; no DNA is available, so the TRBD2 call from TCRdb remains unchecked. TRBV21-1 is recorded as a pseudogene. The CDR3 loop spans 16 amino acids.